A single sample is the source of the 19 T cell receptor beta chains below, sequenced in a study of sequential checkpoint blockade in melanoma. The treatment: randomized to nivolumab then ipilimumab (arm A) or the reverse (arm B). The table came from immunoSEQ multiplex PCR; TCRdb's copy has only in-frame clones and leaves some out. The sample comprises 13,000 to 15,000 clones, around two thirds of which are singletons, and 30% to 40% rests with the top ten. Here the sequenced sample was CD8+ T cells sorted from blood (inferred from file names), taken from a patient given nivolumab and ipilimumab in sequence. These receptors were taken from a human donor with melanoma.

The chain has TRBV27 and TRBJ2-1, with D possibly matching TRBD1 (8 bases). The V gene's germline CDR1 is MNHEY and CDR2 SMNVEV (reference sequence). CDR3 length equals 15 residues. The V gene lost 1 base and the J gene lost 9 bases, with 16 bases spanning the gap. The CDR3 is CASSLLQGGLGEQFF. CDR3 in DNA: TGTGCCAGCAGTTTATTACAGGGGGGGTTAGGTGAGCAGTTCTTC.

In regard to this clone: This CDR3 is also generated by other DNA sequences in the sample. The chain joins TRBV5-4 to TRBJ2-7, with a weak D call TRBD1 (6 bases). This CDR3 has 13 residues. The V and J ends lost 4 bases and 3 bases respectively, with 11 bases between them. Germline CDR1 reads SGHNT; CDR2 reads YYREEE (reference sequence). CDR3 sequence (DNA): TGTGCCAGCAGCCTTAACAGGGTCTACGAGCAGTACTTC. This codes for CASSLNRVYEQYF.

The chain couples TRBV7-6 to TRBJ2-2, with D possibly matching TRBD1 (6 bases). This CDR3 region has 15 residues. CDR1 SGHVS and CDR2 FNYEAQ come from the germline V gene. Deletions cut 1 base from V and 3 bases from J, with 9 bases between. The CDR3 DNA reads as TGTGCCAGCAGCTTAGAGGCAGGGGACACCGGGGAGCTGTTTTTT. Translation gives CASSLEAGDTGELFF.

This chain connects TRBV9 to TRBJ2-1; 7 bases agree with TRBD1. This CDR3 is built from 16 residues. The J segment lost 4 bases and the V segment lost 0 bases, leaving 7 bases of the junction unmatched. Germline values: CDR1 SGDLS, CDR2 YYNGEE. CDR3 nucleotides: TGTGCCAGCAGCGTAGATCGCGAGGGGGCGTACAATGAGCAGTTCTTC. As protein: CASSVDREGAYNEQFF.

In its sample, this clone was seen a few times. V usage is TRBV7-9 and J usage is TRBJ2-7; TRBD2 matches 7 bases. CDR1 SEHNR and CDR2 FQNEAQ come from the germline V gene (reference sequence). The CDR3 has 14 amino acids. V lost 4 bases and J lost 1; bases outside the gene matches: 4. CDR3 DNA sequence: TGTGCCAGCAGCTCGCGGGAGAGGTCCTACGAGCAGTACTTC. Translation gives CASSSRERSYEQYF.

This chain links TRBV6-6 with TRBJ2-5; D remains unclear. From germline, CDR1 is MNHNY and CDR2 SVGAGI (reference sequence). V lost 1 base to trimming and J lost 3 bases, with 6 bases between them. The CDR3 runs to 13 residues. CDR3 bases: TGTGCCAGCAGTTACTATCCCGAAGAGACCCAGTACTTC. This codes for CASSYYPEETQYF.

The V gene is TRBV6-9, the J gene TRBJ2-7; D gene ambiguous. The CDR3 sequence is 14 residues long. CDR1 MNHGY and CDR2 SVAAGI come from the germline V gene. The V and J ends lost 6 bases and 2 bases respectively, with 14 bases between them. The CDR3 region is CASSQNPGTYEQYF. The CDR3 DNA follows: TGTGCCAGCAGCCAAAACCCGGGTACCTACGAGCAGTACTTC.

This sequence joins TRBV19 and TRBJ2-7; the match to TRBD2 covers 10 bases. This CDR3 has 13 amino acids. Trimming took 6 bases from V and 4 from J; bases not matched to a gene: 3. Germline CDR1 is LNHDA and CDR2 is SQIVND (reference sequence). The CDR3 DNA is TGTGCCAGTAGACAGCGGGAGGGGTACGAGCAGTACTTC. It is translated as CASRQREGYEQYF.

The chain employs TRBV7-9 and TRBJ2-3; TRBD2 might be the D (5 bases). The V end was cut by 5 bases, the J end by 2 bases, with 11 bases between. The length of the CDR3 is 14 residues. Germline assignment: CDR1 SEHNR and CDR2 FQNEAQ (reference sequence). The CDR3 protein is CASSPGLYTDTQYF. The CDR3 region has the DNA TGTGCCAGCAGCCCAGGACTTTACACAGATACGCAGTATTTT.

The chain combines TRBV15 with TRBJ1-3; 7 bases line up with TRBD1. Trimming cost V 0 bases and J 1 base; bases outside gene matches: 6. In germline, CDR1 is LNHNV, CDR2 YYDKDF (reference sequence). The CDR3 has 17 residues. CDR3 coding DNA: TGTGCCACCAGCAGAGATTCTGGGACAGCATCTGGAAACACCATATATTTT. This translates into CATSRDSGTASGNTIYF.

This clone has more than one count but fewer than ten. The chain combines TRBV6-5 with TRBJ2-7; 9 nucleotides match TRBD2. CDR3 length: 15 amino acids. V was clipped by 1 base and J by 6 bases; unmatched bases: 7. CDR1 is MNHEY and CDR2 is SVGAGI in the germline V gene. The CDR3 DNA is TGTGCCAGCAGTTACTTAGCGGGGGACCCTGCCGAGCAGTACTTC. Translating it yields CASSYLAGDPAEQYF.

In this sample, this clone turned up a few times. The J gene is TRBJ1-5, the V gene TRBV19, with D maybe TRBD1 (6 bases). Trimming removed 1 base at V and 1 base at J, with 8 bases between. CDR1 and CDR2 (germline): LNHDA, SQIVND (reference sequence). The CDR3 length is 15 residues. Here the CDR3 DNA reads TGTGCCAGTAGTATAGGGACAGCCAGCAATCAGCCCCAGCATTTT. Its translation: CASSIGTASNQPQHF.

The rearrangement links TRBV7-6 to TRBJ2-1, with D maybe TRBD2 (5 bases). V lost 1 base and J 5 bases, leaving 6 bases between the germline ends. Germline CDR1 and CDR2: SGHVS and FNYEAQ. The CDR3 covers 13 residues. CDR3 protein: CASSLDGNNEQFF. The CDR3 nucleotides are TGTGCCAGCAGCTTAGACGGGAACAATGAGCAGTTCTTC.

This sequence joins TRBV2 and TRBJ2-3; 7 positions agree with TRBD1. V was pared by 8 bases and J by 2 bases, with 7 bases of the junction left unmatched. Germline V lookup: CDR1 SNHLY, CDR2 FYNNEI. The CDR3 spans 14 residues. The CDR3 is CASAGDRPTDTQYF. The CDR3 nucleotides read TGTGCCAGCGCTGGGGACAGACCCACAGATACGCAGTATTTT.

This clone was seen only a few times. The chain carries TRBV7-9 and TRBJ2-5; D is unclear. With the DNA end fitting TRBJ2-7 better, the J assignment may be wrong. The V gene's germline CDR1 is SEHNR and CDR2 FQNEAQ (reference sequence). The CDR3 runs 14 residues. CDR3 DNA sequence: TGTGCCAGCAGTTTTCCAGCGAGCTCCTACGAGCAGTACTTC. Encoded protein: CASSFPASSYEQYF.

This chain joins TRBV9 and TRBJ2-3, with 13 bases fitting TRBD2. The length of the CDR3 is 16 residues. J lost 2 bases, V lost 4 bases, and 4 bases had no gene match. Germline CDR1 and CDR2: SGDLS and YYNGEE. CDR3 residues: CASSPGLAGVTDTQYF. CDR3 nucleotide sequence: TGTGCCAGCAGCCCCGGACTAGCGGGGGTCACAGATACGCAGTATTTT.

This clone has a single count. The chain has TRBV12-5 and TRBJ2-2; the D is unclear. This CDR3 contains 13 residues. V was cut by 5 bases and J by 6 bases, with 10 bases left in between. Looked up from germline, CDR1 is LGHNT and CDR2 is FRNRAP. The CDR3 loop reads CASGTSVAGELFF. As DNA, the CDR3 is TGTGCTAGTGGTACGAGTGTCGCCGGGGAGCTGTTTTTT.

This rearrangement joins TRBV9 to TRBJ2-7, with 14 positions matching TRBD2. V shed 3 bases, J shed 6 bases, and the junction held 2 bases outside the gene matches. The CDR3 runs 14 residues. Germline CDR1 reads SGDLS; CDR2 reads YYNGEE. CDR3 DNA sequence: TGTGCCAGCAGCGGGGGACTAGCGGGGGTCGAGCAGTACTTC. The encoded protein is CASSGGLAGVEQYF.

The chain couples TRBV7-2 to TRBJ1-1, with a weak D call TRBD1 (5 bases). Trimming pared 3 bases from V and 0 bases from J, leaving 8 bases between. CDR1 SGHTA and CDR2 FQGNSA come from the germline V gene. This CDR3 region has 14 residues. CDR3 nucleotide sequence: TGTGCCAGCAGCTTCACGACAGTGAACACTGAAGCTTTCTTT. Its protein product is CASSFTTVNTEAFF.